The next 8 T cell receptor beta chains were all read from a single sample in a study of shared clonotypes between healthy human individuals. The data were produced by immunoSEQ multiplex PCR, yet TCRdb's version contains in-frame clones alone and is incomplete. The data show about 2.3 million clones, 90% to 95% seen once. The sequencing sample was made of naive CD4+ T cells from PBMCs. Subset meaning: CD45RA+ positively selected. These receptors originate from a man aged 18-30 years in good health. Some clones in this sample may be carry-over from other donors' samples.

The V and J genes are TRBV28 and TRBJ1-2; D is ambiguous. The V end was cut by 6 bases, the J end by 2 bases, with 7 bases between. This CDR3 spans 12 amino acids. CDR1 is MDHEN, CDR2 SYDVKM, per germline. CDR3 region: CASSQQNYGYTF. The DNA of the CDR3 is TGTGCCAGCAGCCAACAAAACTATGGCTACACCTTC.

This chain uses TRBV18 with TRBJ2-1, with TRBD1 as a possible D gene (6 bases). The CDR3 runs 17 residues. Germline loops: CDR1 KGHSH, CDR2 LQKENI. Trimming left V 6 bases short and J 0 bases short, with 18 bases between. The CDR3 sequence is CASSISITGSSYNEQFF. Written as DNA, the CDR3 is TGTGCCAGCTCTATCAGCATTACAGGGTCCTCCTACAATGAGCAGTTCTTC.

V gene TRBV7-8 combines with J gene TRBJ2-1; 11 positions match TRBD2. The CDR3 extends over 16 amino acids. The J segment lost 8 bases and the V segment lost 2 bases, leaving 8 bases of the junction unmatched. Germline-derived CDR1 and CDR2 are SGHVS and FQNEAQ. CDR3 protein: CASSLQLAGATYEQFF. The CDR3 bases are TGTGCCAGCAGCTTACAACTAGCGGGAGCGACGTATGAGCAGTTCTTC. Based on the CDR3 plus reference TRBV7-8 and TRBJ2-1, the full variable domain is GAGVSQSPRYKVAKRGQDVALRCDPISGHVSLFWYQQALGQGPEFLTYFQNEAQLDKSGLPSDRFFAERPEGSVSTLKIQRTQQEDSAVYLCASSLQLAGATYEQFFGPGTRLTVL.

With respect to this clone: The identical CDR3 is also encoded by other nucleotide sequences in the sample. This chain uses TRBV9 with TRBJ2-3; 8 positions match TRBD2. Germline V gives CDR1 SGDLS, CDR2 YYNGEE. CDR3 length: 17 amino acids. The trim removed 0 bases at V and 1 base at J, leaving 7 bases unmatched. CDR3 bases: TGTGCCAGCAGCGTAGGACGGGCGGGAGGTGGCACAGATACGCAGTATTTT. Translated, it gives CASSVGRAGGGTDTQYF.

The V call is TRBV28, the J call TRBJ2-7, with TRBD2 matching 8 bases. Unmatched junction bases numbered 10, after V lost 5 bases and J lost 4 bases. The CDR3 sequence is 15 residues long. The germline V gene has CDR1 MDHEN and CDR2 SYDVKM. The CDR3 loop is CASSGPRGRSYEQYF. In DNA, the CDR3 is TGTGCCAGCAGTGGCCCTCGCGGGAGGAGTTACGAGCAGTACTTC.

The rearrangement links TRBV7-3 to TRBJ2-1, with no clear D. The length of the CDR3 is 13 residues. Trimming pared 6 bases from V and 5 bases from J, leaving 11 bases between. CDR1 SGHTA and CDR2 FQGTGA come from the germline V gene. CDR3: CASSINQDNEQFF. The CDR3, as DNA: TGTGCCAGCAGTATTAATCAGGACAATGAGCAGTTCTTC.

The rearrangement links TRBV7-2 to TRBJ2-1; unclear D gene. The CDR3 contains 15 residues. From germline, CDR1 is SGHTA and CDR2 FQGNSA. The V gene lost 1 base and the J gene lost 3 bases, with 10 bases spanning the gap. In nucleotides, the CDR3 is TGTGCCAGCAGCTTAGAAATAAGGATCTACAATGAGCAGTTCTTC. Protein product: CASSLEIRIYNEQFF.

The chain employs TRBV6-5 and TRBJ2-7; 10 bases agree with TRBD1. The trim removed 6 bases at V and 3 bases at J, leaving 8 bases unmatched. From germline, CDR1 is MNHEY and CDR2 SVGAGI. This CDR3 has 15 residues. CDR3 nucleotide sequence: TGTGCCAGCAGGTATAAGGACAGGGGGTTCTACGAGCAGTACTTC. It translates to CASRYKDRGFYEQYF.